The following is a T cell receptor beta chain sequence with its context. These data originate in a study of shared clonotypes between healthy human individuals. Those who donated were healthy HIV-negative adults, with no recent acute infections or vaccinations reported. Germline loops: CDR1 SGHVS, CDR2 FQNEAQ. The CDR3 length is 13 residues. Trimming cost V 8 bases and J 6 bases; bases outside gene matches: 8. Assay execution proceeded at the deep level. Each subset's genomic DNA was shared equally among a number of immunoSEQ plates. 250 to 350 ng DNA, roughly 28,000 T cell genomes, went into unsorted PBMC replicate PCRs. Sequencing used immunoSEQ multiplex PCR; TCRdb keeps in-frame clones, though not all of them. The sample yields approximately 480,000 clones, about 75% seen once.

The sequenced material came from PBMCs. The TCR comes from a woman in her forties in good health. Some clones in this sample may be carry-over from other donors' samples. V and J are TRBV7-8 and TRBJ2-7, with TRBD2 matching 9 bases. The CDR3 nucleotides read TGTGCCAGCGGCGGGAGGGCCATCAGCGAGCAGTACTTC. This sequence encodes CASGGRAISEQYF.